This T cell receptor (beta chain) was profiled in a study of shared clonotypes between healthy human individuals. Findings and limits, study-wide: The four-donor shared clonotypes exceeded non-shared clonotypes in generation probability, with non-shared ones scoring lower.

Germline V lookup: CDR1 MNHEY, CDR2 SVGAGI. V lost 6 bases to trimming and J lost 0 bases, with 9 bases between them. The CDR3 extends over 14 amino acids. From CD4+ cells came CD45RA+ naive and CD45RA-negative memory subsets. Repertoires were generated with immunoSEQ multiplex PCR, while TCRdb's copy carries only in-frame clones and drops some. There are approximately 940,000 clones in the sample; 76% occur only once, and roughly 1.5% lies in the top ten. Comments on this clone: Its antigen is not known.

What was sequenced was memory CD4+ T cells sorted from blood. Subset defined: CD45RA-negative fraction. The clonotype was recovered from a man younger than 35 in good health. This chain connects TRBV6-5 to TRBJ1-5; maybe TRBD1 (6 bases). In nucleotides, the CDR3 is TGTGCCAGCAGGGACAGATCTAGCAATCAGCCCCAGCATTTT. Translation: CASRDRSSNQPQHF.